This T cell receptor beta chain emerged from a study of long-term antiretroviral therapy in people with HIV. Overall study findings and caveats: In HIV, the repertoires covered a tighter span of CDR3 lengths than in controls. Post-ART, diversity grew, though it stayed under transplant donor control levels.

Regarding this clone: Its antigen is unidentified.

This CDR3 is 15 amino acids long. Germline values: CDR1 SGDLS, CDR2 YYNGEE. Trimming stripped 1 base from V and 8 bases from J, with 15 bases between. Researchers report immunoSEQ v3.0 was run at survey level. The method was immunoSEQ multiplex PCR; TCRdb's version includes in-frame clones alone and lacks a portion of them. The repertoire includes approximately 15,000 clones, roughly 77% of them detected once, and around 8.3% sits in the top ten. DNA was extracted from around 0.96-9.9 million thawed cryopreserved PBMC. The chain uses TRBV9 and TRBJ1-4; a weak D match, TRBD1 (5 bases). Material: unsorted PBMCs, obtained 0.3 years after starting antiretroviral therapy. This TCR was sampled from a man aged 18 to 30 with HIV. The CDR3 spells CASSVMSGSGEKLFF. CDR3 nucleotides: TGTGCCAGCAGCGTAATGTCAGGGTCTGGGGAAAAACTGTTTTTT. Full variable domain (rest looked up from reference TRBV9 and TRBJ1-4): DSGVTQTPKHLITATGQRVTLRCSPRSGDLSVYWYQQSLDQGLQFLIQYYNGEERAKGNILERFSAQQFPDLHSELNLSSLELGDSALYFCASSVMSGSGEKLFFGSGTQLSVL.